Shown below are 25 T cell receptor beta chains from a single sample sequenced in a study of blood T cell repertoires in COVID-19. Clones were read by immunoSEQ multiplex PCR, and TCRdb kept only the in-frame ones, dropping some. The repertoire consists of roughly 200,000 clones, with approximately 85% occurring once and the leading ten covering roughly 6.2%. Input material: PBMCs or T cells enriched from blood (not recorded which). These receptors were taken from a man in his forties or fifties who had recovered from COVID-19.

This sequence joins TRBV6-5 and TRBJ2-2; 9 bases fit TRBD1. This CDR3 has 15 amino acids. V lost 6 bases and J lost 6; bases outside the gene matches: 8. The V gene's germline CDR1 is MNHEY and CDR2 SVGAGI. The CDR3 sequence is CASRARTGVPGELFF. The CDR3 DNA is TGTGCCAGCAGGGCGCGGACAGGGGTGCCCGGGGAGCTGTTTTTT.

The chain has TRBV27 and TRBJ2-4; 8 positions match TRBD1. The germline CDR1 and CDR2 sequences are MNHEY and SMNVEV (reference sequence). Trimming took 8 bases from V and 7 from J; bases not matched to a gene: 7. This CDR3 contains 13 residues. The CDR3 DNA reads TGTGCCAGCGGCCAGGGGGCCCCCAACATTCAGTACTTC. Its translation: CASGQGAPNIQYF.

The chain links TRBV28 to TRBJ1-1, with D possibly matching TRBD1 (5 bases). Trimming removed 9 bases at V and 4 bases at J, with 12 bases between. The CDR3 extends over 12 amino acids. Germline loops: CDR1 MDHEN, CDR2 SYDVKM. The CDR3 DNA is TGTGCCAGTATGCCGGGGGGCACTGAAGCTTTCTTT. This codes for CASMPGGTEAFF.

The chain employs TRBV9 and TRBJ2-7; 9 nucleotides align to TRBD2. The germline CDR1 and CDR2 sequences are SGDLS and YYNGEE. The CDR3 is 16 amino acids. V dropped 3 bases and J dropped 3; count of bases not matched to a gene: 10. CDR3 region: CASSAYRAGGFYEQYF. The CDR3 DNA reads TGTGCCAGCAGCGCCTACAGAGCGGGGGGTTTCTACGAGCAGTACTTC.

This chain links TRBV15 with TRBJ1-6; possibly TRBD1 for D (6 bases). CDR1 and CDR2 (germline): LNHNV, YYDKDF (reference sequence). The V end lost 0 bases, the J end lost 9 bases, and 21 bases lay between the germline ends. There are 18 residues in the CDR3. CDR3 coding DNA: TGTGCCACCAGCAGAGATTCCATTTCCGACAGGCCGGGTTCACCCCTCCACTTT. Translation gives CATSRDSISDRPGSPLHF.

CDR3: CASSYGGAQVRTEAFF. Here the CDR3 DNA reads TGTGCCAGCAGTTACGGGGGGGCGCAGGTCCGCACTGAAGCTTTCTTT. This chain uses TRBV6-5 with TRBJ1-1, with D maybe TRBD1 (6 bases). The CDR3 runs to 16 residues. The germline CDR1 and CDR2 sequences are MNHEY and SVGAGI. Trimming cost V 2 bases and J 4 bases, with 17 bases left between them.

The chain combines TRBV7-2 with TRBJ2-2; 10 nucleotides line up with TRBD1. Per germline, CDR1 SGHTA and CDR2 FQGNSA. With V trimmed by 5 bases and J by 8 bases, 20 bases remained unmatched. This CDR3 comprises 19 residues. CDR3: CASSRTRDRGLFHYGELFF. The CDR3 DNA follows: TGTGCCAGCAGCCGGACCCGGGACAGGGGACTTTTCCATTATGGGGAGCTGTTTTTT.

The chain joins TRBV3-1 (or the pseudogene TRBV3-2) to TRBJ2-3; 7 nucleotides match TRBD2. This CDR3 is 15 amino acids long. The germline gives CDR1 LGHDT, CDR2 YNNKEL (reference sequence). Losses at the gene ends were 2 bases for V and 0 bases for J; bases not matched to a gene: 2. CDR3 protein: CASSQLAVSTDTQYF. In nucleotides, the CDR3 is TGTGCCAGCAGCCAACTAGCGGTTAGCACAGATACGCAGTATTTT.

The J gene is TRBJ1-5, the V gene TRBV21-1. TRBV21-1 is a known pseudogene. CDR3 length: 16 amino acids. CDR3 nucleotides: TGTGCCAGCAGCCCTGGAGGACGGGTAGCCCCGTCCCCCCAGCATTTT. Its translation is CASSPGGRVAPSPQHF.

This chain connects TRBV19 to TRBJ1-1; 9 bases fit TRBD1. CDR1 is LNHDA, CDR2 SQIVND, per germline (reference sequence). The V segment lost 6 bases and the J segment 11 bases; nucleotides outside the gene matches: 10. This CDR3 is built from 13 residues. The CDR3 DNA reads as TGTGCCAGTAGATTACCGGGACAGGGTGTGGCTTTCTTT. Its translation: CASRLPGQGVAFF.

The chain combines TRBV15 with TRBJ2-2; possibly TRBD1 for D (6 bases). The CDR3 covers 17 residues. The V gene lost 1 base and the J gene lost 1 base, with 13 bases spanning the gap. Germline V gives CDR1 LNHNV, CDR2 YYDKDF (reference sequence). CDR3 in DNA: TGTGCCACCAGCAGAGGGTTTGGGACACTGAACACCGGGGAGCTGTTTTTT. This codes for CATSRGFGTLNTGELFF.

There are a few counts of this clone. This rearrangement joins TRBV12-5 to TRBJ2-3, with 8 bases lining up with TRBD2. Per germline, CDR1 LGHNT and CDR2 FRNRAP. Germline trimming cut 0 bases from V and 3 bases from J; bases unmatched to any gene: 8. The CDR3 runs to 17 residues. The CDR3 is CASGLVLSGGGTDTQYF. CDR3 bases: TGTGCTAGTGGTTTGGTACTCAGCGGGGGTGGTACAGATACGCAGTATTTT.

The V gene is TRBV6-5, the J gene TRBJ1-5; D ambiguous. CDR3 size: 13 residues. The ends were cut back, 0 bases at V and 4 bases at J, with 4 bases in the middle. The germline gives CDR1 MNHEY, CDR2 SVGAGI. The CDR3 DNA is TGTGCCAGCAGTTACTCGGAGAATCAGCCCCAGCATTTT. Protein: CASSYSENQPQHF.

J is TRBJ1-5 and V is TRBV19; TRBD1 aligns across 9 bases. The germline CDR1 and CDR2 sequences are LNHDA and SQIVND (reference sequence). The CDR3 is 16 amino acids. V gave up 8 bases and J gave up 6 bases; unmatched junction bases: 14. DNA of the CDR3: TGTGCCAGTTCGCAACTAGGGACAGGGACGGGTCAGCCCCAGCATTTT. Residues: CASSQLGTGTGQPQHF.

This clone was counted a single time. Compared with germline, one end of the junction differs, possibly owing to a read error. The rearrangement joins TRBV6-5 to TRBJ1-4, with D hard to call. CDR1 is MNHEY and CDR2 is SVGAGI in the germline V gene. This CDR3 region has 11 residues. In nucleotides, the CDR3 is TGTGCCAGCAGAGACTATGAGAAACTGTTTTTT. Translating it yields CASRDYEKLFF.

The CDR3 reads CASSGYLGQNYGYTF. DNA of the CDR3: TGTGCCAGCAGTGGCTATCTGGGACAGAACTATGGCTACACCTTC. This chain links TRBV28 with TRBJ1-2, with 7 bases matching TRBD1. Germline loops: CDR1 MDHEN, CDR2 SYDVKM. V shed 5 bases and J 2 bases; nucleotides not matched to a gene: 8. The CDR3 consists of 15 residues.

The chain is built from TRBV6-5 and TRBJ1-2; 8 bases map to TRBD1. The ends lost 6 bases at V and 8 bases at J; junction bases unmatched: 5. The CDR3 has 12 residues. CDR1 and CDR2 from the germline V gene are MNHEY and SVGAGI. The CDR3 nucleotides are TGTGCCAGCAGCCGGGACAGGAGCGGCTACACCTTC. Translation gives CASSRDRSGYTF.

The V gene is TRBV6-5, the J gene TRBJ1-1; 7 bases align to TRBD1. Looked up from germline, CDR1 is MNHEY and CDR2 is SVGAGI. The CDR3 totals 12 residues. Trimming at V came to 11 bases and at J to 1 base, leaving 4 bases not matched to a gene. The CDR3 region is CAGKGANTEAFF. CDR3 sequence (DNA): TGTGCCGGTAAGGGGGCGAACACTGAAGCTTTCTTT.

This clone has just one count. The rearrangement uses TRBV4-2 and TRBJ2-2; TRBD2 aligns across 10 bases. Per the germline V gene, CDR1 is LGHNA and CDR2 is YNFKEQ. The CDR3 is made up of 17 amino acids. The V segment lost 0 bases and the J segment 3 bases; nucleotides outside the gene matches: 4. CDR3 loop: CASSQELAGAYTGELFF. CDR3 bases: TGTGCCAGCAGCCAAGAGCTAGCGGGAGCCTACACCGGGGAGCTGTTTTTT.

The V gene is TRBV28, the J gene TRBJ1-6; 11 positions match TRBD1. Germline-derived CDR1 and CDR2 are MDHEN and SYDVKM. The CDR3 spans 18 residues. Trimming cost V 6 bases and J 0 bases; bases outside gene matches: 7. CDR3 residues: CASSGGDRGSSYNSPLHF. CDR3 coding DNA: TGTGCCAGCAGCGGGGGGGACAGGGGGAGCTCCTATAATTCACCCCTCCACTTT.

V usage is TRBV28 and J usage is TRBJ1-5; D not certain. V shed 2 bases and J shed 5 bases, with 10 bases lying between them. The CDR3 extends over 14 amino acids. The germline gives CDR1 MDHEN, CDR2 SYDVKM. CDR3 protein: CASSLGAGYQPQHF. The CDR3 bases are TGTGCCAGCAGTTTAGGAGCTGGTTATCAGCCCCAGCATTTT.

The chain has TRBV5-5 and TRBJ1-1; D remains ambiguous. Germline CDR1 reads SGHKS; CDR2 reads YYEKEE (reference sequence). V was trimmed by 6 bases and J by 5 bases, leaving 20 bases between them. The length of the CDR3 is 15 residues. CDR3 sequence (DNA): TGTGCCAGCAACCTGGTAGGAGGGTTTGGGACTGAAGCTTTCTTT. Translating gives CASNLVGGFGTEAFF.

The chain employs TRBV19 and TRBJ2-6, with D possibly matching TRBD1 (5 bases). The germline CDR1 and CDR2 sequences are LNHDA and SQIVND (reference sequence). There are 18 residues in the CDR3. Trimming left V 10 bases short and J 2 bases short, with 24 bases between. The CDR3 coding sequence is TGTGCCACCTCGGCACAAGGGTTGGGGCTAACTGGGGCCAACGTCCTGACTTTC. Its protein is CATSAQGLGLTGANVLTF.

The V gene is TRBV29-1, the J gene TRBJ2-3, with D possibly matching TRBD1 (6 bases). The CDR3 is 13 amino acids. The germline V gene has CDR1 SQVTM and CDR2 ANQGSEA. Trimming pared 6 bases from V and 3 bases from J, leaving 13 bases between. The DNA for the CDR3 is TGCAGCGTCGTAAGGACAGAAACAGATACGCAGTATTTT. This gives the protein CSVVRTETDTQYF.

The chain combines TRBV18 with TRBJ1-2, with TRBD1 matching 8 bases. V was clipped by 6 bases and J by 6 bases; unmatched bases: 6. The CDR3 spans 13 residues. Per the germline V gene, CDR1 is KGHSH and CDR2 is LQKENI. CDR3 loop: CASSQGQGNGYTF. CDR3 nucleotides: TGTGCCAGCTCCCAAGGACAGGGCAATGGCTACACCTTC.